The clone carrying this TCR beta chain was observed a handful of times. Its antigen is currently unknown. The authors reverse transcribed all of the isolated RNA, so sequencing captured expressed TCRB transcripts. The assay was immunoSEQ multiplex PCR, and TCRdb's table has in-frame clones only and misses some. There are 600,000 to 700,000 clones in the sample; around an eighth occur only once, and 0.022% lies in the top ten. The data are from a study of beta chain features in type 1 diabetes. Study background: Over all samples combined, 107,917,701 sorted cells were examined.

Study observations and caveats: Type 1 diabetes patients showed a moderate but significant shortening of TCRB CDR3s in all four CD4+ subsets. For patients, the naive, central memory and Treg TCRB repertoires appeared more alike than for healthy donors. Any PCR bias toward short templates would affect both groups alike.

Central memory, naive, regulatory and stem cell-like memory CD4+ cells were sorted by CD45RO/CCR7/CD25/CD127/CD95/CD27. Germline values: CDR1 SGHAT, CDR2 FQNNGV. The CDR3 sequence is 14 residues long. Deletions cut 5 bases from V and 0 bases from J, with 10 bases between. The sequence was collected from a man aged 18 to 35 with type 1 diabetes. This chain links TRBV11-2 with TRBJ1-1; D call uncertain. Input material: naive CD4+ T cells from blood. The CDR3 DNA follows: TGTGCCAGCAGCCGAGGCATTTTGAACACTGAAGCTTTCTTT. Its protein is CASSRGILNTEAFF.